Listed here are 3 T cell receptor beta chains from one sample, sequenced in a study of CD8 T cells in Susac syndrome. When the RNA was reverse transcribed, random hexamers were used with an input of roughly 0.5 to 1 ug. TCRdb recomputed calls from the immunoSEQ multiplex PCR reads with MiXCR, one row per CDR3 protein. The sample records about 300,000 distinct CDR3 sequences, 70% to 90% being singletons. The sample taken for sequencing was CD8+ T cells from PBMCs. The receptors were sampled from a human donor with multiple sclerosis.

The chain recombines TRBV9 with TRBJ2-7; D perhaps matches TRBD2 (5 bases). The V end was cut by 0 bases, the J end by 0 bases, with 13 bases between. This CDR3 spans 16 amino acids. The V gene's germline CDR1 is SGDLS and CDR2 YYNGEE. The CDR3 loop reads CASSVGGSGNSYEQYF. The CDR3 nucleotides read TGTGCCAGCAGCGTAGGTGGGTCCGGGAACTCCTACGAGCAGTACTTC.

This chain links TRBV7-9 with TRBJ2-5; 13 nucleotides line up with TRBD2. V shed 5 bases, J shed 5 bases, and the junction held 5 bases outside the gene matches. From germline, CDR1 is SEHNR and CDR2 FQNEAQ (reference sequence). This CDR3 contains 15 residues. The CDR3, as DNA: TGTGCCAGCAGCCCACTAGCGGGGGGGCGTGAGACCCAGTACTTC. Residues: CASSPLAGGRETQYF.

The chain uses TRBV9 and TRBJ2-3; D is perhaps TRBD2 (6 bases). Germline CDR1 reads SGDLS; CDR2 reads YYNGEE. V shed 2 bases and J shed 2 bases, with 15 bases lying between them. This CDR3 region has 16 residues. CDR3 region: CASSVLDGGFTDTQYF. CDR3 bases: TGTGCCAGCAGCGTCCTCGACGGAGGGTTCACAGATACGCAGTATTTT.